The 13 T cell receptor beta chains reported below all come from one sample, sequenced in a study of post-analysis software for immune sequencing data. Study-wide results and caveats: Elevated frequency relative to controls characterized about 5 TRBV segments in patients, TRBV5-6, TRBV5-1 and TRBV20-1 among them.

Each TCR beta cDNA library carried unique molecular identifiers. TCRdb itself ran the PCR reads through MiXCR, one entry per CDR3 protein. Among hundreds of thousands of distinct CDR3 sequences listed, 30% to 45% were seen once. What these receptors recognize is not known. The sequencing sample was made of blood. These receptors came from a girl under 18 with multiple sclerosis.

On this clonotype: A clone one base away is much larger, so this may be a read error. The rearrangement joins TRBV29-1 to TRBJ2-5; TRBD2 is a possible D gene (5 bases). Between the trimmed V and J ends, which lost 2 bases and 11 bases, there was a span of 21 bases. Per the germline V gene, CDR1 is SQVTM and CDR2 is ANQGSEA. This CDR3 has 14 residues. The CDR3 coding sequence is TGCAGCGTTGAAATTGGCTGGGAGCGCGTTGAGCAGTACTTC. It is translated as CSVEIGWERVEQYF.

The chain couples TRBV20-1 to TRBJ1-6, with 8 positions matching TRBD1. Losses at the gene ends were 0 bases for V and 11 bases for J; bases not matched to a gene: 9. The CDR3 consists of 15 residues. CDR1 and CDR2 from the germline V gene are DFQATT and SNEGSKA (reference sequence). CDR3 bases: TGCAGTGCTAGAGATCACGGACAGGGTACGGCACCCCTCCACTTT. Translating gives CSARDHGQGTAPLHF.

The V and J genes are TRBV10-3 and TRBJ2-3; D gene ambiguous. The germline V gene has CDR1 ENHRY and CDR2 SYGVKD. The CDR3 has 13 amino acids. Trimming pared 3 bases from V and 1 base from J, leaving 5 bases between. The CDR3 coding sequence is TGTGCCATCAGTGACTGGGGCACAGATACGCAGTATTTT. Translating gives CAISDWGTDTQYF.

The CDR3 reads CASSWASGSDTQYF. CDR3 sequence (DNA): TGTGCCAGCAGCTGGGCTAGCGGGAGCGATACGCAGTATTTT. The V and J genes are TRBV7-6 and TRBJ2-3, with 10 bases matching TRBD2. V lost 4 bases to trimming and J lost 6 bases; unmatched junction nucleotides: 4. The CDR3 spans 14 residues. Germline V gene sequence: CDR1 SGHVS, CDR2 FNYEAQ.

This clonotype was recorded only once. CDR3 in amino acids: CASRNSTGVWRFF. CDR3 sequence (DNA): TGTGCCAGCCGTAATTCTACAGGGGTTTGGCGGTTTTTT. The genes are TRBV19 and TRBJ2-2; TRBD1 matches 7 bases. Trimming at V came to 9 bases and at J to 16 bases, leaving 17 bases not matched to a gene. This CDR3 spans 13 amino acids. Looked up from germline, CDR1 is LNHDA and CDR2 is SQIVND (reference sequence). Drawing the rest from reference TRBV19 and TRBJ2-2, the complete variable domain is DGGITQSPKYLFRKEGQNVTLSCEQNLNHDAMYWYRQDPGQGLRLIYYSQIVNDFQKGDIAEGYSVSREKKESFPLTVTSAQKNPTAFYLCASRNSTGVWRFFGEGSRLTVL.

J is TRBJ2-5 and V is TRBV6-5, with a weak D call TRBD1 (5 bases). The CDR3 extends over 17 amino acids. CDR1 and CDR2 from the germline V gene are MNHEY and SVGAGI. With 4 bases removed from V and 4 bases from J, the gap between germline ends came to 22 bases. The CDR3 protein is CASSSNRQNRPRETQYF. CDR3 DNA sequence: TGTGCCAGCAGTTCCAACCGACAGAACAGACCTAGAGAGACCCAGTACTTC.

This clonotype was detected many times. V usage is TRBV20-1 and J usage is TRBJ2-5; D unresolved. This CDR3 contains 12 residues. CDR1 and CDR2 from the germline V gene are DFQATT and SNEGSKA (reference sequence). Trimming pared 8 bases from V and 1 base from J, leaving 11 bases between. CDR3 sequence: CSPPGRQETQYF. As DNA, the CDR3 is TGCAGTCCACCGGGCCGCCAAGAGACCCAGTACTTC.

CDR3 DNA sequence: TGTGCCAGCAGCGACCTTGCTGGGTCTTACACAGATACGCAGTATTTT. It yields the protein CASSDLAGSYTDTQYF. This chain links TRBV7-9 with TRBJ2-3; D is undetermined. The CDR3 sequence is 16 residues long. The germline gives CDR1 SEHNR, CDR2 FQNEAQ (reference sequence). V was shortened by 5 bases and J by 2 bases, with 17 bases between the two germline ends.

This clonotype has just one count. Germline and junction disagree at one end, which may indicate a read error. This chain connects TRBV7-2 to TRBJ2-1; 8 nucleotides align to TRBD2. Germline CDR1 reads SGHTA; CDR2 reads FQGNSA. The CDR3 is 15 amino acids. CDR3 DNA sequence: TGTGCCAGCAGCTTAGACGGCGGGGGGAGCAATCAGCAGTTCTTC. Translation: CASSLDGGGSNQQFF.

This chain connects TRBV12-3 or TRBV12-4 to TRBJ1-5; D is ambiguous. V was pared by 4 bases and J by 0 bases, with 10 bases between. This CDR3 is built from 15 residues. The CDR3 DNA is TGTGCCAGCAGTTCTAGCTACGATAGCAATCAGCCCCAGCATTTT. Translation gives CASSSSYDSNQPQHF.

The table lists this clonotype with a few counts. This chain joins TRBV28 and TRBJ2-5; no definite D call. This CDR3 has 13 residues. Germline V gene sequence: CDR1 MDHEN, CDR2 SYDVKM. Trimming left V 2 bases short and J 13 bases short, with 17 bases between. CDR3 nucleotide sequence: TGTGCCAGCAGTTTAGGGCTTACGGTCGAGTGGTACTTC. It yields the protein CASSLGLTVEWYF.

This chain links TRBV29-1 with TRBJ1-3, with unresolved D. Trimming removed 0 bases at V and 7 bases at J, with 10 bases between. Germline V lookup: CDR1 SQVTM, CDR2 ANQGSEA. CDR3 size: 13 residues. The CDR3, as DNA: TGCAGCGTTGAAGATCGGTCTAGGAACACCATATATTTT. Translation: CSVEDRSRNTIYF.

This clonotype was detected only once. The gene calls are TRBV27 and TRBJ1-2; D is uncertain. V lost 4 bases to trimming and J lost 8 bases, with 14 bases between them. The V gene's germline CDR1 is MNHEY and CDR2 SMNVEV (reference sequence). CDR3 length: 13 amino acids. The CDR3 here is CASSSRALGGYTF. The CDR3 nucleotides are TGTGCCAGCAGTTCAAGGGCCCTGGGGGGCTACACCTTC.